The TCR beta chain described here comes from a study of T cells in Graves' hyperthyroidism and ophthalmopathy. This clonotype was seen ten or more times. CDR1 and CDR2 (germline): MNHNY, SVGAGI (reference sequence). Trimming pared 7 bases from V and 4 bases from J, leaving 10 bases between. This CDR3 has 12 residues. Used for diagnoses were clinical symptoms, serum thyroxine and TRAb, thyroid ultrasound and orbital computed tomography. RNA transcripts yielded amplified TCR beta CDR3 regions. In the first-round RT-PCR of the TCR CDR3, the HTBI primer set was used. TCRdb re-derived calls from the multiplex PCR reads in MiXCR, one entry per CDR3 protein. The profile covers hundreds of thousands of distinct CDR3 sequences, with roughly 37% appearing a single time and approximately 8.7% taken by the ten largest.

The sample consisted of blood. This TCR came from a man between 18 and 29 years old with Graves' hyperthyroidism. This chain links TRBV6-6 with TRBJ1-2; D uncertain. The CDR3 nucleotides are TGTGCCAGCACCCAAGCTCTCTATGGCTACACCTTC. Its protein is CASTQALYGYTF.